This T cell receptor (beta chain) was identified during a study of blood T cell repertoires in COVID-19. V was trimmed by 2 bases and J by 0 bases, leaving 13 bases between them. Looked up from germline, CDR1 is SNHLY and CDR2 is FYNNEI. CDR3 length: 16 residues. Generated by immunoSEQ multiplex PCR, the TCRdb table keeps only in-frame clones and is missing some. Here the sample spans around 78,000 clones, just over 85% being singletons. The sequence came from a man between 70 and 80 years old with active or convalescent COVID-19. Sequenced material: peripheral blood. The J gene is TRBJ1-2, the V gene TRBV2, with D tentatively TRBD1 (5 bases). The CDR3 sequence is CASSEWGGSANYGYTF. The DNA of the CDR3 is TGTGCCAGCAGTGAATGGGGGGGTTCAGCTAACTATGGCTACACCTTC.